The TCR beta chain described here comes from a study of beta chain features in type 1 diabetes. This clone has more than one count but fewer than ten. No antigen is known for it. The CDR3 spans 11 residues. CDR1 DFQATT and CDR2 SNEGSKA come from the germline V gene (reference sequence). V lost 3 bases and J lost 4, with 5 bases in between. Study results and caveats: Type 1 diabetes patients had TCRB CDR3s that were shorter (moderately but significantly so) in all four CD4+ subsets.

The authors reverse transcribed all of the isolated RNA, so sequencing captured expressed TCRB transcripts. It was found that naive, central memory and regulatory T cell samples averaged about 3.4 million reads. Here immunoSEQ multiplex PCR was the method, and the copy in TCRdb shows in-frame clones only, minus some. The table records roughly 300,000 clones, 13% to 15% of them present only once. This rearrangement joins TRBV20-1 to TRBJ2-3; D gene unclear. The specimen was naive CD4+ T cells from blood. This sequence was found in a man younger than 45 with type 1 diabetes. The CDR3 DNA is TGCAGTGCTAGGTCAGCAGATACGCAGTATTTT. Its translation: CSARSADTQYF.